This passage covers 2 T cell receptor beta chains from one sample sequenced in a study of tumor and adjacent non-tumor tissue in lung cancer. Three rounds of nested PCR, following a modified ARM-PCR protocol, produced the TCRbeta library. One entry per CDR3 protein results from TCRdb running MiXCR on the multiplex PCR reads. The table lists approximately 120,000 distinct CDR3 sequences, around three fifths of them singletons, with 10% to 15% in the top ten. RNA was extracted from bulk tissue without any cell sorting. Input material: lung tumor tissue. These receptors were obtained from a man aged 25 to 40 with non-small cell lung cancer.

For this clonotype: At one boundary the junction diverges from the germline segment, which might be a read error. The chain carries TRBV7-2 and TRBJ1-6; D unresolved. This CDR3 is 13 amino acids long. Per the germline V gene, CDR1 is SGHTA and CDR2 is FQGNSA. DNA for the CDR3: TGTGCCAACAGCTTGACCCCTAATTCACCCCTCCACTTT. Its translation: CANSLTPNSPLHF.

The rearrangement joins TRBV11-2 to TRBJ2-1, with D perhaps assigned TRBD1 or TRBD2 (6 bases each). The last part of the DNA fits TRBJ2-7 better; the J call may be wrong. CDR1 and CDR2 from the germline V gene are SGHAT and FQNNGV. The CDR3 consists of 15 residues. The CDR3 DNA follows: TGTGCCAGCAGAGCGATTAGCGGTGGGGGCAATGAGCAGTACTTC. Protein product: CASRAISGGGNEQYF.